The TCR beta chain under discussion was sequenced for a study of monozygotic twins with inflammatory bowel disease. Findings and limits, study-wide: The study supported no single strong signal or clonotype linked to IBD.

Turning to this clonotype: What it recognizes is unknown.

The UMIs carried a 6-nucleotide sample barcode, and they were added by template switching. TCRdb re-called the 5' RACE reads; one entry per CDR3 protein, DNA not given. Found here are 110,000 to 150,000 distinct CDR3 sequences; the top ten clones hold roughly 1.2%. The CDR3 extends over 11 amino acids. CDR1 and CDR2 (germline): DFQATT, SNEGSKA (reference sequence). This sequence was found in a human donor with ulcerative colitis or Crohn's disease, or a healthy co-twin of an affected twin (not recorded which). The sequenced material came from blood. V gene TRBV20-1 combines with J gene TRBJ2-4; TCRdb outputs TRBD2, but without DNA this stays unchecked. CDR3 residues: CSASPRYIQYF.